Listed below are T cell receptor beta chains from one sample, sequenced in a study of blood T cell repertoires in COVID-19. Profiling relied on immunoSEQ multiplex PCR, and the TCRdb table lists in-frame clones only, not all of them. The sample shows some 250,000 clones, 91% of them seen only once. The specimen sequenced was PBMCs or T cells enriched from blood (not recorded which). The receptors were gathered from a human donor in a cohort exposed to, infected with or recovered from COVID-19 (not recorded which). The donor label of this sample is uncertain. The CDR3 runs from the conserved cysteine through the conserved F or W. D genes are given only for firm matches. Size is omitted from some rows. Given values are once, few, many or a class for expanded clones.

d_call: TRBD1; v_call: TRBV7-9; clone_size: few; j_call: TRBJ2-6; cdr3_aa: CASSEGALGFVSGANVLTF; cdr3_nt: TGTGCCAGCAGCGAGGGGGCCCTAGGCTTTGTCTCTGGGGCCAACGTCCTGACTTTC
d_call: TRBD1; v_call: TRBV20-1; clone_size: NA; j_call: TRBJ1-2; cdr3_aa: CSARGQGGYTF; cdr3_nt: TGCAGTGCCAGGGGACAGGGTGGCTACACCTTC
d_call: TRBD1; v_call: TRBV19; clone_size: NA; j_call: TRBJ2-7; cdr3_aa: CASSIARGNEQYF; cdr3_nt: TGTGCCAGTAGTATAGCCAGGGGGAACGAGCAGTACTTC
d_call: NA; v_call: TRBV21-1; clone_size: few; j_call: TRBJ1-4; cdr3_aa: CASSNGRVGGEKLFF; cdr3_nt: TGTGCCAGCAGCAATGGCAGGGTAGGCGGTGAAAAACTGTTTTTT
d_call: NA; v_call: TRBV4-2; clone_size: NA; j_call: TRBJ1-5; cdr3_aa: CASSQDGTAGNQPQHF; cdr3_nt: TGTGCCAGCAGCCAAGATGGCACAGCCGGCAATCAGCCCCAGCATTTT
d_call: NA; v_call: TRBV15; clone_size: once; j_call: TRBJ1-1; cdr3_aa: CATSRDRNTEAFF; cdr3_nt: TGTGCCACCAGCAGAGACAGGAACACTGAAGCTTTCTTT
d_call: NA; v_call: TRBV5-5; clone_size: NA; j_call: TRBJ1-4; cdr3_aa: CASSLDRATNEKLFF; cdr3_nt: TGTGCCAGCAGCTTGGATCGCGCAACTAATGAAAAACTGTTTTTT
d_call: TRBD1; v_call: TRBV7-3; clone_size: NA; j_call: TRBJ2-1; cdr3_aa: CASSPGQGAHEQFF; cdr3_nt: TGTGCCAGCAGCCCCGGACAGGGGGCCCATGAGCAGTTCTTC
d_call: NA; v_call: TRBV19; clone_size: NA; j_call: TRBJ1-2; cdr3_aa: CASGWSGGSYGYTF; cdr3_nt: TGTGCCAGTGGATGGAGCGGGGGCAGCTATGGCTACACCTTC
d_call: TRBD2; v_call: TRBV7-2; clone_size: NA; j_call: TRBJ2-7; cdr3_aa: CASSPSGGASYEQYF; cdr3_nt: TGTGCCAGCAGCCCAAGCGGGGGGGCATCTTACGAGCAGTACTTC
d_call: TRBD1; v_call: TRBV18; clone_size: NA; j_call: TRBJ1-1; cdr3_aa: CASSPLRAGQAIGGWNTEAFF; cdr3_nt: TGTGCCAGCTCACCACTCCGGGCGGGACAGGCTATTGGGGGTTGGAACACTGAAGCTTTCTTT
d_call: NA; v_call: TRBV19; clone_size: NA; j_call: TRBJ1-2; cdr3_aa: CASSLTGFQVYGYTF; cdr3_nt: TGTGCCAGTAGCCTGACAGGATTTCAGGTCTATGGCTACACCTTC
d_call: NA; v_call: TRBV7-9; clone_size: NA; j_call: TRBJ1-2; cdr3_aa: CASSFRQGYGYTF; cdr3_nt: TGTGCCAGCAGCTTCCGTCAGGGCTATGGCTACACCTTC
d_call: TRBD1; v_call: TRBV3-1/TRBV3-2; clone_size: NA; j_call: TRBJ2-1; cdr3_aa: CASSQARDRAYHEQFF; cdr3_nt: TGTGCCAGCAGCCAAGCGCGGGACAGGGCTTACCATGAGCAGTTCTTC
d_call: TRBD2; v_call: TRBV6-5; clone_size: NA; j_call: TRBJ2-1; cdr3_aa: CASSDSGTSGGQFF; cdr3_nt: TGTGCCAGCAGTGACTCCGGGACTAGCGGGGGGCAGTTCTTC
d_call: NA; v_call: TRBV28; clone_size: few; j_call: TRBJ1-2; cdr3_aa: CASRRHRQVTYGYTF; cdr3_nt: TGTGCCAGCAGGCGCCATAGACAGGTTACCTATGGCTACACCTTC
d_call: NA; v_call: TRBV30; clone_size: NA; j_call: TRBJ2-7; cdr3_aa: CAWSVGGQASREQYF; cdr3_nt: TGTGCCTGGAGTGTAGGTGGGCAGGCGTCTCGTGAGCAGTACTTC
d_call: TRBD1; v_call: TRBV5-1; clone_size: NA; j_call: TRBJ2-5; cdr3_aa: CASARDTGGRETQYF; cdr3_nt: TGCGCCAGTGCCAGGGATACAGGGGGCCGGGAGACCCAGTACTTC
d_call: NA; v_call: TRBV19; clone_size: NA; j_call: TRBJ1-5; cdr3_aa: CASSSQGQTVSNQPQHF; cdr3_nt: TGTGCCAGTAGTTCCCAAGGACAGACGGTTAGCAATCAGCCCCAGCATTTT
d_call: TRBD2; v_call: TRBV19; clone_size: NA; j_call: TRBJ2-5; cdr3_aa: CASSWGGGSDETQYF; cdr3_nt: TGTGCCAGTAGTTGGGGGGGAGGATCCGATGAGACCCAGTACTTC
d_call: NA; v_call: TRBV7-2; clone_size: once; j_call: TRBJ1-2; cdr3_aa: CASSLGGAGGYTF; cdr3_nt: TGTGCCAGCAGCTTGGGGGGGGCAGGTGGCTACACCTTC
d_call: NA; v_call: TRBV12-3/TRBV12-4; clone_size: NA; j_call: TRBJ1-1; cdr3_aa: CASSLNGNTEAFF; cdr3_nt: TGTGCCAGCAGCTTAAACGGTAACACTGAAGCTTTCTTT
d_call: NA; v_call: TRBV3-1/TRBV3-2; clone_size: NA; j_call: TRBJ2-5; cdr3_aa: CASSQGGGEETQYF; cdr3_nt: TGTGCCAGCAGCCAAGGTGGAGGAGAAGAGACCCAGTACTTC
d_call: NA; v_call: TRBV9; clone_size: once; j_call: TRBJ1-1; cdr3_aa: CASSVSPAGTEAFF; cdr3_nt: TGTGCCAGCAGCGTAAGCCCAGCGGGCACTGAAGCTTTCTTT
d_call: NA; v_call: TRBV4-3; clone_size: NA; j_call: TRBJ2-6; cdr3_aa: CASSQGMQSGANVLTF; cdr3_nt: TGCGCCAGCAGCCAAGGTATGCAGTCTGGGGCCAACGTCCTGACTTTC
d_call: NA; v_call: TRBV30; clone_size: NA; j_call: TRBJ2-2; cdr3_aa: CAWSVGASLPGELFF; cdr3_nt: TGTGCCTGGAGTGTGGGAGCCTCTCTACCCGGGGAGCTGTTTTTT
d_call: NA; v_call: TRBV7-8; clone_size: NA; j_call: TRBJ2-7; cdr3_aa: CASSPGYEQYF; cdr3_nt: TGTGCCAGCAGCCCGGGTTACGAGCAGTACTTC
d_call: NA; v_call: TRBV20-1; clone_size: NA; j_call: TRBJ1-2; cdr3_aa: CSARKQGGYTF; cdr3_nt: TGCAGTGCTAGAAAGCAGGGCGGCTACACCTTC
d_call: NA; v_call: TRBV11-2; clone_size: NA; j_call: TRBJ1-2; cdr3_aa: CASSLVPGMYGYTF; cdr3_nt: TGTGCCAGCAGCTTAGTTCCAGGGATGTATGGCTACACCTTC